This note documents a single T cell receptor beta chain sequence. The table came from immunoSEQ multiplex PCR; TCRdb's copy has only in-frame clones and leaves some out. The sample includes 720,000 or so clones, 80% to 90% of them seen just once. The data belong to a study of shared T cell receptors in the human thymus. The CDR3 extends over 13 amino acids. V lost 0 bases, J lost 7 bases, and 10 bases lay in between. From germline, CDR1 is SGHDT and CDR2 YYEEEE. This same sample was also part of a study on human thymus T cells. That source reports: Thymus tissue for the work was resected from patients undergoing corrective heart surgery.

The source of this sequence is a girl in the first two years of life with a congenital heart defect. The V and J genes are TRBV5-6 and TRBJ1-1; D might be TRBD1 (5 bases). The material sequenced was thymocytes. CDR3 sequence: CASSLDRRGEAFF. CDR3 nucleotides: TGTGCCAGCAGCTTGGACAGAAGGGGTGAAGCTTTCTTT.